Following are 8 T cell receptor beta chains from one sample sequenced in a study of T cells in Graves' hyperthyroidism and ophthalmopathy. The source material, RNA transcripts, was used to amplify TCR beta CDR3 regions. First-round RT-PCR with HTBI primers amplified the TCR CDR3 region. TCRdb analysed the multiplex PCR reads with MiXCR anew, one entry per CDR3 protein. The sample has fewer than 650,000 distinct CDR3 sequences, 13% to 15% seen once. The sample comprised blood. All receptors come from a woman in her 40s with Graves' hyperthyroidism.

The CDR3 sequence is CASSYSKGSGATGELFF. The CDR3 region has the DNA TGTGCCAGCAGTTACTCGAAGGGCAGCGGGGCCACCGGGGAGCTGTTTTTT. This chain links TRBV6-6 with TRBJ2-2; TRBD2 matches 7 bases. V dropped 0 bases and J dropped 4; count of bases not matched to a gene: 8. Germline values: CDR1 MNHNY, CDR2 SVGAGI (reference sequence). CDR3 length: 17 residues.

This clonotype was counted between two and nine times. This chain uses TRBV2 with TRBJ1-4; D may be TRBD1 (6 bases). Germline V gives CDR1 SNHLY, CDR2 FYNNEI. This CDR3 comprises 15 residues. Trimming took off 2 bases at V and 5 bases at J, with 12 bases between the two ends. DNA for the CDR3: TGTGCCAGCAGTGAAATTACAGGGAGGAATGAAAAACTGTTTTTT. As protein: CASSEITGRNEKLFF.

The V gene is TRBV19, the J gene TRBJ2-3, with 7 bases lining up with TRBD1. This CDR3 has 17 amino acids. Germline CDR1 reads LNHDA; CDR2 reads SQIVND (reference sequence). Trimming took 4 bases from V and 1 from J; bases not matched to a gene: 11. The CDR3 is CASSNLKAGTGTDTQYF. The CDR3 bases are TGTGCCAGTAGTAATCTGAAAGCCGGGACAGGCACAGATACGCAGTATTTT.

This clonotype was counted between two and nine times. This may arise from a read error, as a much more abundant clone is one base away. This chain connects TRBV7-8 to TRBJ1-2, with a weak D call TRBD1 (6 bases). The V gene's germline CDR1 is SGHVS and CDR2 FQNEAQ. V lost 5 bases and J lost 2, with 18 bases in between. The CDR3 contains 16 residues. The CDR3 coding sequence is TGTGCCAGCAGCCTAGGGGGGCAGGGATGGAACTATGGCTACACCTTC. This codes for CASSLGGQGWNYGYTF.

On this clonotype: One junction end disagrees with the germline gene, perhaps due to a read error. The genes are TRBV3-1 and TRBJ2-7; 11 nucleotides line up with TRBD2. The CDR3 loop spans 17 amino acids. In germline, CDR1 is LGHDT, CDR2 YNNKEL (reference sequence). The CDR3 DNA is TGTGCCAGCAGCCAAGAAACCCGGACTAGCGGGCACTACGAGCGGTACTTC. It is translated as CASSQETRTSGHYERYF.

The CDR3 sequence is CASSWVPSDRVNEQFF. The CDR3 DNA is TGTGCCAGCTCCTGGGTCCCCTCGGACAGGGTCAATGAGCAGTTCTTC. The chain combines TRBV12-3 or TRBV12-4 with TRBJ2-1; 8 bases agree with TRBD1. The ends lost 8 bases at V and 6 bases at J; junction bases unmatched: 15. This CDR3 has 16 residues.

There are many counts of this clonotype. The V and J genes are TRBV18 and TRBJ2-7, with 10 bases aligning to TRBD1. V lost 6 bases to trimming and J lost 5 bases; unmatched junction nucleotides: 13. The CDR3 contains 16 residues. Germline V gene sequence: CDR1 KGHSH, CDR2 LQKENI. The CDR3 region has the DNA TGTGCCAGCTCCCTAAACACCGGGACAGGGGATGACGAGCAGTACTTC. It translates to CASSLNTGTGDDEQYF.

This clonotype appeared many times. J is TRBJ2-1 and V is TRBV29-1, with D uncertain. V was cut by 2 bases and J by 8 bases, with 13 bases left in between. Germline values: CDR1 SQVTM, CDR2 ANQGSEA. The CDR3 has 13 amino acids. The CDR3 DNA follows: TGCAGCGTTGAAAAGGACCCCCCCTATGAGCAGTTCTTC. It codes for CSVEKDPPYEQFF.